This TCR beta chain was identified during a study of T cells in Graves' hyperthyroidism and ophthalmopathy. Study-level results: Classification by a 13 V-J model distinguished ophthalmopathy from stable hyperthyroidism.

Many counts were recorded for this clonotype. As yet, its antigen is unknown. The germline gives CDR1 MNHNS, CDR2 SASEGT. V shed 6 bases and J shed 1 base, with 9 bases lying between them. The CDR3 contains 13 residues. Amplification targeted TCR beta CDR3 regions from RNA transcripts. First-round RT-PCR of the TCR CDR3 relied on the HTBI primer set. TCRdb analysed the multiplex PCR reads with MiXCR anew, one entry per CDR3 protein. Of around 350,000 distinct CDR3 sequences in the sample, more than 20% were seen once. The specimen was blood. The source of this sequence is a middle-aged man with Graves' hyperthyroidism. This chain joins TRBV6-1 and TRBJ1-1; D remains ambiguous. In DNA form, the CDR3 reads TGTGCCAGCAGCACTACAGCGAACACTGAAGCTTTCTTT. Residues: CASSTTANTEAFF.